These 20 T cell receptor beta chains were sequenced from one sample in a study of CD8 T cells in ankylosing spondylitis. TCRdb re-analysed the 5' RACE reads in MiXCR, keeping a single row per CDR3 protein. The top ten hold about 16% of the sample, which has roughly 160,000 distinct CDR3 sequences, around a tenth seen once. Sequenced: blood, either unsorted or a sorted T cell fraction (not recorded which). These receptors were obtained from a female donor with ankylosing spondylitis or in good health (not recorded which).

The V gene is TRBV28, the J gene TRBJ2-3; D perhaps matches TRBD2 (5 bases). Trimming took off 2 bases at V and 0 bases at J, with 12 bases between the two ends. This CDR3 comprises 16 residues. Germline CDR1 and CDR2: MDHEN and SYDVKM. For the CDR3, the DNA is TGTGCCAGCAGTTTAAATAGCGCCTCTAGCACAGATACGCAGTATTTT. This translates into CASSLNSASSTDTQYF.

The J gene is TRBJ2-1, the V gene TRBV7-9; 7 bases are a match to TRBD2. Germline CDR1 reads SEHNR; CDR2 reads FQNEAQ (reference sequence). The CDR3 length is 16 residues. Unmatched junction bases numbered 13, after V lost 5 bases and J lost 6 bases. The CDR3 sequence is CASSPFLVAGPNEQFF. The DNA of the CDR3 is TGTGCCAGCAGCCCCTTTTTGGTAGCGGGTCCCAATGAGCAGTTCTTC.

This rearrangement joins TRBV30 to TRBJ2-3; TRBD2 aligns across 7 bases. The V gene's germline CDR1 is GTSNPN and CDR2 SVGIG (reference sequence). The CDR3 runs to 18 residues. V was clipped by 0 bases and J by 3 bases; unmatched bases: 15. CDR3 bases: TGTGCCTGGAGTGTACCCCACCTCCTAGCGGAAGATACAGATACGCAGTATTTT. It specifies CAWSVPHLLAEDTDTQYF. The full variable domain, completed using reference TRBV30 and TRBJ2-3, is SQTIHQWPATLVQPVGSPLSLECTVEGTSNPNLYWYRQAAGRGLQLLFYSVGIGQISSEVPQNLSASRPQDRQFILSSKKLLLSDSGFYLCAWSVPHLLAEDTDTQYFGPGTRLTVL.

This clonotype was seen ten or more times. The rearrangement uses TRBV20-1 and TRBJ1-4; D is unclear. Germline V lookup: CDR1 DFQATT, CDR2 SNEGSKA (reference sequence). The CDR3 is made up of 16 amino acids. V dropped 5 bases and J dropped 1 base, with 17 bases sitting between them. The CDR3 coding sequence is TGCAGTGCTCGAGTACCGGCACCCGGAACTAATGAAAAACTGTTTTTT. Its translation is CSARVPAPGTNEKLFF.

There are many counts of this clonotype. This chain uses TRBV7-9 with TRBJ2-4; a possible D gene is TRBD2 (5 bases). Germline loops: CDR1 SEHNR, CDR2 FQNEAQ (reference sequence). The CDR3 extends over 15 amino acids. V was cut by 2 bases and J by 6 bases, with 14 bases left in between. The CDR3 region has the DNA TGTGCCAGCAGCTTAATCCTGGGAGAGGGAAACATTCAGTACTTC. Amino acid sequence: CASSLILGEGNIQYF.

This clonotype was seen more than once but under ten times. The chain recombines TRBV7-8 with TRBJ2-6; D gene uncertain. The CDR3 is 17 amino acids. V was trimmed by 4 bases and J by 0 bases, leaving 13 bases between them. Germline V gives CDR1 SGHVS, CDR2 FQNEAQ. CDR3 sequence: CASSSVLRTSGANVLTF. Written as DNA, the CDR3 is TGTGCCAGCAGCTCAGTATTAAGAACCTCTGGGGCCAACGTCCTGACTTTC.

This clonotype was detected ten times or more. CDR3 nucleotide sequence: TGCAGTGCTATACCATCGTGGGCCTACGAGCAGTACTTC. The encoded protein is CSAIPSWAYEQYF. The chain combines TRBV20-1 with TRBJ2-7, with unresolved D. Per the germline V gene, CDR1 is DFQATT and CDR2 is SNEGSKA (reference sequence). The V end was cut by 4 bases, the J end by 2 bases, with 12 bases between. This CDR3 has 13 residues.

CDR3 bases: TGCAGTGCTGCCGGGGACCGTAGAAAGACCCAGTACTTC. It is translated as CSAAGDRRKTQYF. The V gene is TRBV20-1, the J gene TRBJ2-5, with D possibly called TRBD1 or TRBD2 (5 bases each). The V gene lost 5 bases and the J gene lost 6 bases, with 16 bases spanning the gap. The CDR3 covers 13 residues. From germline, CDR1 is DFQATT and CDR2 SNEGSKA (reference sequence).

This clonotype occurred a few times. This chain joins TRBV2 and TRBJ1-1, with a weak D call TRBD1 (5 bases). V was clipped by 6 bases and J by 6 bases, with 11 bases between them. CDR3 length equals 12 residues. The V gene's germline CDR1 is SNHLY and CDR2 FYNNEI. The chain's CDR3 is CASRGTSAEAFF. The CDR3 DNA reads as TGTGCCAGCAGGGGGACTTCGGCTGAAGCTTTCTTT.

This clonotype was observed a handful of times. The chain carries TRBV5-1 and TRBJ2-7, with 7 bases matching TRBD1. CDR1 SGHRS and CDR2 YFSETQ come from the germline V gene. Germline trimming cut 4 bases from V and 5 bases from J; bases unmatched to any gene: 3. The CDR3 length is 12 residues. The CDR3 bases are TGCGCCAGCAGCCAGACAGGGCACGAGCAGTACTTC. Its translation: CASSQTGHEQYF.

Concerning this clonotype: One end of the junction fails to match germline, which may point to a read error. The V gene is TRBV24-1, the J gene TRBJ2-4, with D tentatively TRBD1 (6 bases). The germline gives CDR1 KGHDR, CDR2 SFDVKD. This CDR3 comprises 11 residues. CDR3 sequence: CATSPTGQRDF. DNA for the CDR3: TGTGCCACCAGTCCAACCGGACAGAGGGACTTC.

This clonotype was seen ten or more times. The chain carries TRBV27 and TRBJ1-2; maybe TRBD1 (5 bases). Germline lookup yields CDR1 MNHEY and CDR2 SMNVEV (reference sequence). The CDR3 runs to 13 residues. Trimming removed 2 bases from V and 2 bases from J, with 6 bases in between. CDR3 residues: CASSLTGNYGYTF. In DNA, the CDR3 is TGTGCCAGCAGTTTAACAGGCAACTATGGCTACACCTTC.

This clonotype was counted a few times. This rearrangement joins TRBV27 to TRBJ2-1; the match to TRBD2 covers 10 bases. V was pared by 8 bases and J by 4 bases, with 2 bases of the junction left unmatched. In germline, CDR1 is MNHEY, CDR2 SMNVEV (reference sequence). CDR3 length: 13 amino acids. In nucleotides, the CDR3 is TGTGCCAGCGCACTAGCGGGGTACAATGAGCAGTTCTTC. The encoded protein is CASALAGYNEQFF.

The V call is TRBV6-5, the J call TRBJ2-2; 9 positions match TRBD1. There are 15 residues in the CDR3. Losses at the gene ends were 2 bases for V and 7 bases for J; bases not matched to a gene: 5. Looked up from germline, CDR1 is MNHEY and CDR2 is SVGAGI. CDR3 sequence reads: CASSYDRGISGELFF. The CDR3, as DNA: TGTGCCAGCAGTTACGACAGGGGGATCAGCGGGGAGCTGTTTTTT.

The chain couples TRBV27 to TRBJ2-1, with no clear D. The V end was cut by 6 bases, the J end by 0 bases, with 15 bases between. CDR3 length equals 16 residues. Germline-derived CDR1 and CDR2 are MNHEY and SMNVEV (reference sequence). CDR3 DNA: TGTGCCAGCAGACGATCGGAGCAGAACTCCTACAATGAGCAGTTCTTC. It specifies CASRRSEQNSYNEQFF.

This sequence joins TRBV20-1 and TRBJ2-7; 10 bases line up with TRBD1. Germline assignment: CDR1 DFQATT and CDR2 SNEGSKA (reference sequence). The CDR3 spans 14 residues. Trimming took 0 bases from V and 2 from J; bases not matched to a gene: 1. CDR3 coding DNA: TGCAGTGCTAGAGAAGGGACAGGGGCCTACGAGCAGTACTTC. Protein sequence: CSAREGTGAYEQYF.

This clonotype was detected only a few times. This chain links TRBV27 with TRBJ1-1, with TRBD1 matching over 7 bases. Per the germline V gene, CDR1 is MNHEY and CDR2 is SMNVEV (reference sequence). The CDR3 consists of 15 residues. V lost 0 bases, J lost 4 bases, and 5 bases stayed unmatched. DNA of the CDR3: TGTGCCAGCAGTTTATCGGTAGGACAGGTCACTGAAGCTTTCTTT. This gives the protein CASSLSVGQVTEAFF.

This chain links TRBV4-1 with TRBJ2-3; the match to TRBD2 covers 13 bases. Germline V gives CDR1 MGHRA, CDR2 YSYEKL. V lost 0 bases to trimming and J lost 3 bases; unmatched junction nucleotides: 6. This CDR3 is built from 18 residues. CDR3: CASSQDRTSGSITDTQYF. The CDR3 nucleotides read TGCGCCAGCAGCCAAGATCGGACTAGCGGGAGCATAACAGATACGCAGTATTTT.

V gene TRBV28 combines with J gene TRBJ1-2, with a weak D call TRBD1 (5 bases). In germline, CDR1 is MDHEN, CDR2 SYDVKM. This CDR3 contains 16 residues. Between the trimmed V and J ends, which lost 5 bases and 0 bases, there was a span of 16 bases. CDR3 sequence (DNA): TGTGCCAGCAGTCCTCCGGAGGGGCGAACTAACTATGGCTACACCTTC. This translates into CASSPPEGRTNYGYTF.

This clonotype was observed a handful of times. The rearrangement uses TRBV15 and TRBJ1-5, with TRBD1 matching over 7 bases. CDR1 is LNHNV, CDR2 YYDKDF, per germline (reference sequence). Trimming cost V 8 bases and J 7 bases; bases outside gene matches: 11. The CDR3 sequence is 14 residues long. The CDR3 protein is CATEGQSSVQPQHF. CDR3 in DNA: TGTGCCACCGAGGGACAGAGCTCTGTACAGCCCCAGCATTTT.